This T cell receptor (beta chain) was obtained from a study of T cell responses to AZD1222 COVID-19 vaccine. Study-level results: Spike was spanned by vaccine-associated CD4 TCRs, which were dominant at 160-218 and 743-854. Baseline seropositivity occurred in only 5 or 6 AZD1222 recipients. Donors were chiefly white British, with a greater number of females, and clonal diversity was perhaps underestimated. An increase in Spike-specific TCR breadth and depth was observed after two AZD1222 doses.

With respect to this clone: Its antigen remains unidentified.

This CDR3 is built from 14 residues. V lost 4 bases to trimming and J lost 5 bases, with 14 bases between them. The V gene's germline CDR1 is KGHDR and CDR2 SFDVKD. This table comes from immunoSEQ multiplex PCR, and its TCRdb copy is limited to in-frame clones, with some not included. The sample has more than 85,000 clones; around 90% are singletons. The sequence derives from an adult in good health. Sequences were derived from peripheral blood, sampled on day 0 of AZD1222 vaccination. The chain carries TRBV24-1 and TRBJ2-7; tentatively, D is TRBD2 (5 bases). Here the CDR3 reads CATSDLPVGDEQYF. In DNA form, the CDR3 reads TGTGCCACCAGTGACCTCCCTGTCGGGGACGAGCAGTACTTC.